This T cell receptor beta chain was captured in a study of blood T cells in healthy people across ages. Sample-barcoded 5' priming and a J-beta primer mix drove a second PCR of roughly 7 to 11 cycles. One entry per CDR3 protein, called by TCRdb with MiXCR from the 5' RACE reads. This table has 1.5 million to 2 million distinct CDR3 sequences, 39% appearing once. Germline CDR1 reads SGHRS; CDR2 reads YFSETQ. The germline V and J ends were trimmed by 6 bases and 2 bases, with 12 bases remaining between them. This CDR3 comprises 13 residues. Study conclusions and caveats: Estimates of diversity drawn from one million T cells were considered underestimates.

On this clonotype: What it binds is unknown.

The TCR originated in a human donor in good health. The chain joins TRBV5-1 to TRBJ2-7; TRBD1 is a possible D gene (6 bases). Sequencing was carried out using blood. DNA of the CDR3: TGCGCCAGCAAACCAGGGGCGACCTACGAGCAGTACTTC. Translating it yields CASKPGATYEQYF. Full variable domain (rest looked up from reference TRBV5-1 and TRBJ2-7): KAGVTQTPRYLIKTRGQQVTLSCSPISGHRSVSWYQQTPGQGLQFLFEYFSETQRNKGNFPGRFSGRQFSNSRSEMNVSTLELGDSALYLCASKPGATYEQYFGPGTRLTVT.